This T cell receptor (beta chain) was documented in a study of beta chain features in type 1 diabetes. Expressed TCRB transcripts got sequenced, as all isolated RNA was reverse transcribed. Sequencing was performed with immunoSEQ multiplex PCR; in TCRdb, only in-frame clones are kept and a portion is missing. This sample has hundreds of thousands of clones, with around 28% found just once. Per germline, CDR1 SGHRS and CDR2 YFSETQ. This CDR3 comprises 15 residues. V was pared by 0 bases and J by 5 bases, with 3 bases of the junction left unmatched. This clonotype was obtained from a young man in good health. The chain has TRBV5-1 and TRBJ2-7, with TRBD2 matching over 12 bases. The sequenced sample consisted of naive CD4+ T cells from blood. CDR3 nucleotide sequence: TGCGCCAGCAGCTTGGGACTAGCGGGAGTCGACGAGCAGTACTTC. This gives the protein CASSLGLAGVDEQYF.